Detailed here is one T cell receptor (beta chain). Its antigen is currently unknown. Method: immunoSEQ multiplex PCR; TCRdb's copy keeps in-frame clones and lacks some. Among 95,000 or so clones listed, more than 85% were seen once. This entry belongs to a study of T cell responses to AZD1222 COVID-19 vaccine. Study results and limitations: Of the AZD1222 recipients, only 5 to 7 were seropositive at baseline.

V shed 4 bases, J shed 2 bases, and the junction held 8 bases outside the gene matches. Germline V gives CDR1 LGHNA, CDR2 YNFKEQ. This CDR3 contains 17 residues. This rearrangement joins TRBV4-2 to TRBJ2-1, with TRBD1 matching 10 bases. The input for sequencing was peripheral blood, taken 28 days after the second AZD1222 dose. The TCR originated in an adult who received the AZD1222 COVID-19 vaccine. The CDR3 DNA is TGTGCCAGCAGCCCGGGACAGGGGACCCAAACCTACAATGAGCAGTTCTTC. It translates to CASSPGQGTQTYNEQFF.